This entry lists 2 T cell receptor beta chains sequenced from one sample in a study of monozygotic twins with inflammatory bowel disease. TCRdb re-called the 5' RACE reads and catalogs CDR3 proteins one per entry, DNA excluded. The sample holds some 330,000 distinct CDR3 sequences. The sequenced sample consisted of blood. The receptors derive from a human donor with ulcerative colitis or Crohn's disease, or a healthy co-twin of an affected twin (not recorded which).

The chain has TRBV5-1 and TRBJ2-7. CDR3 size: 16 residues. Germline loops: CDR1 SGHRS, CDR2 YFSETQ. The CDR3 spells CASSLEQSGSSNRQYF.

The chain combines TRBV4-3 with TRBJ1-6. Germline CDR1 reads LGHNA; CDR2 reads YSLEER. The CDR3 spans 19 residues. The CDR3 loop reads CASSQVWSAESSYNSPLHF.